The T cell receptor (beta chain) under discussion was sequenced for a study of blood T cell repertoires in COVID-19. The CDR3 spans 14 residues. V lost 0 bases to trimming and J lost 3 bases, with 9 bases between them. The germline V gene has CDR1 GTSNPN and CDR2 SVGIG (reference sequence). TCRdb's copy holds only in-frame clones and misses some; the assay was immunoSEQ multiplex PCR. Of 300,000 to 350,000 clones in the sample, around nine tenths are singletons; the top ten hold around 6.8%. The chain employs TRBV30 and TRBJ1-5; TRBD1 is a possible D gene (6 bases). The sequence was collected from a woman in her thirties with COVID-19, enrolled during active disease. The sample consisted of peripheral blood. The DNA for the CDR3 is TGTGCCTGGAGTGTAGGGACAAACAATCAGCCCCAGCATTTT. Translating gives CAWSVGTNNQPQHF.